This TCR beta chain emerged from a study of blood T cell repertoires in COVID-19. Study details: From T cells, B-cell-depleted T cells, or PBMCs came the material, which was cDNA or gDNA.

This CDR3 is built from 15 residues. V was pared by 4 bases and J by 6 bases, with 9 bases of the junction left unmatched. Germline V lookup: CDR1 SGDLS, CDR2 YYNGEE. TCRdb's copy holds only in-frame clones and misses some; the assay was immunoSEQ multiplex PCR. The sample consists of 180,000 or so clones, over 75% of them appearing once. Study members were between 18 and 89 years old and lived in over 20 US regions. Grouping used clinical history reported by participants in a survey and questionnaire. The study counted Cohort 3 donors as recovered given two negative PCRs, clearance, or symptom resolution.

The source material was PBMCs or T cells enriched from blood (not recorded which). The receptor comes from a woman younger than 30 who had recovered from COVID-19. The genes are TRBV9 and TRBJ1-4; TRBD1 aligns across 7 bases. The CDR3 region has the DNA TGTGCCAGCAGCACTGACAGGGCATCGGATGAAAAACTGTTTTTT. Translated: CASSTDRASDEKLFF. Based on the CDR3 plus reference TRBV9 and TRBJ1-4, the full variable domain is DSGVTQTPKHLITATGQRVTLRCSPRSGDLSVYWYQQSLDQGLQFLIQYYNGEERAKGNILERFSAQQFPDLHSELNLSSLELGDSALYFCASSTDRASDEKLFFGSGTQLSVL.